What follows is one TCR beta chain and its context. No antigen is known for it. PCR was performed using 60 Vbeta and 13 Jbeta primers. The assay was immunoSEQ multiplex PCR, and TCRdb's table has in-frame clones only and misses some. The data show 150,000 or so clones, 82% seen once. Samples came from healthy bone marrow donors. These data originate in a study of cytomegalovirus exposure and HLA in healthy donors. Study outcomes and limitations: Later, an analysis showed that TCR beta chains associated with HLA were more clonally expanded than others that were equally common. Investigators reported some 150 TCR beta chains as tied to cytomegalovirus.

The CDR3 consists of 15 residues. Trimming pared 0 bases from V and 3 bases from J, leaving 9 bases between. Germline lookup yields CDR1 SGDLS and CDR2 YYNGEE. V gene TRBV9 combines with J gene TRBJ1-4; D gene ambiguous. Material: PBMCs. This receptor was taken from a male donor in good health and CMV-seropositive. This CDR3 is CASSVGGTPNEKLFF. The CDR3 nucleotides read TGTGCCAGCAGCGTAGGTGGCACGCCTAATGAAAAACTGTTTTTT.